Listed below are T cell receptor beta chains from one sample, sequenced in a study of sequential checkpoint blockade in melanoma. This table comes from immunoSEQ multiplex PCR, and its TCRdb copy is limited to in-frame clones, with some not included. The sample has some 22,000 clones; approximately 78% are singletons. The sequencing here drew on CD8+ T cells sorted from blood (inferred from file names), taken from a patient given nivolumab and ipilimumab in sequence. The receptors come from a human donor with melanoma. Both conserved end residues are part of each CDR3. The D gene is left open where the match is weak.

cdr3_aa v_call d_call cdr3_length
CAISAPRGRGGTTETQYF TRBV10-3 TRBD2 18
CASNPDRVGLNQPQHF TRBV19 TRBD1 16
CASSVGTSTSKETQYF TRBV9 NA 16
CASSFRSGNEQFF TRBV27 NA 13
CASSQDWGPSTDTQYF TRBV14 NA 16
CASSFSTGPNLYEQYF TRBV27 NA 16
CASSTPFPGQGSYEQYF TRBV5-1 TRBD1 17
CASSPGATNEKLFF TRBV6-5 NA 14
CASSLRTGGTEAFF TRBV28 NA 14
CASGMRQGGEQYF TRBV6-5 TRBD1 13
CASSFSGGAYEQYF TRBV28 TRBD2 14
CASSLLAGAYEQYF TRBV6-1 TRBD2 14
CASSPIGLADKDYEQYF TRBV27 TRBD2 17
CASSLEGGGGPEQYF TRBV7-9 NA 15
CASSRGDRDVYEQYF TRBV28 TRBD1 15
CASSVAGTLDRYEQYF TRBV9 NA 16
CASSLSRGAPYGYTF TRBV27 NA 15
CASSQGGGHREKLFF TRBV4-3 NA 15
CASSPGQPIQAPAF TRBV5-6 NA 14
CASSPLDYLPSYNEQFF TRBV28 NA 17
CAIRIGSRTEAFF TRBV10-3 NA 13
CASSFRQDIGYTF TRBV27 NA 13